What follows are 27 T cell receptor beta chains derived from one specimen sequenced in a study of metastatic and nonmetastatic thyroid tumors. TCRdb re-processed the PCR reads through MiXCR. The sample lists roughly 22,000 clones, 36% seen once, with approximately 22% in the top ten. Before thyroid surgery, none of the patients had received any treatment. The sequenced material came from blood. The receptors originated from a male donor with papillary thyroid cancer or a benign thyroid nodule (not recorded which). Some clones in this sample may be carry-over from other donors' samples.

The J gene is TRBJ2-7, the V gene TRBV11-3; 13 bases align to TRBD2. This CDR3 is built from 15 residues. Trimming removed 5 bases from V and 4 bases from J; junction bases left unmatched: 5. CDR1 is SGHNT and CDR2 is YENEEA in the germline V gene. The CDR3 DNA reads as TGTGCCAGCAGCCCGGGACTAGCGGGAACGTACGAGCAGTACTTC. It is translated as CASSPGLAGTYEQYF.

This chain connects TRBV11-3 to TRBJ2-7, with TRBD2 identical over 9 bases. Unmatched junction bases numbered 7, after V lost 3 bases and J lost 4 bases. The CDR3 sequence is 15 residues long. Looked up from germline, CDR1 is SGHNT and CDR2 is YENEEA. CDR3 residues: CASSFSRLAVYEQYF. The CDR3 bases are TGTGCCAGCAGCTTTTCGAGACTAGCGGTATACGAGCAGTACTTC.

CDR3 in amino acids: CASSPLGLGGSFYEQYF. CDR3 bases: TGCGCCAGCAGCCCCCTAGGACTCGGCGGCAGTTTCTACGAGCAGTACTTC. The chain uses TRBV4-1 and TRBJ2-7; possibly TRBD2 for D (5 bases). This CDR3 comprises 17 residues. The V end was cut by 4 bases, the J end by 3 bases, with 22 bases between. Germline-derived CDR1 and CDR2 are MGHRA and YSYEKL.

The chain uses TRBV3-1 and TRBJ1-5; D ambiguous. V was clipped by 1 base and J by 1 base, with 5 bases between them. The CDR3 covers 14 residues. Per the germline V gene, CDR1 is LGHDT and CDR2 is YNNKEL (reference sequence). The CDR3 is CASSQVHSNQPQHF. The DNA of the CDR3 is TGTGCCAGCAGCCAAGTCCACAGCAATCAGCCCCAGCATTTT.

J is TRBJ1-4 and V is TRBV3-1; the D gene is possibly TRBD1 (5 bases). The CDR3 has 13 amino acids. Germline CDR1 and CDR2: LGHDT and YNNKEL (reference sequence). Trimming pared 4 bases from V and 5 bases from J, leaving 8 bases between. Written as DNA, the CDR3 is TGTGCCAGCAGCCGGGGCGAAAATGAAAAACTGTTTTTT. It codes for CASSRGENEKLFF.

Within the sample, this clone is medium-sized. V and J are TRBV3-1 and TRBJ1-1; D not resolved. The germline V gene has CDR1 LGHDT and CDR2 YNNKEL (reference sequence). The CDR3 has 11 amino acids. V lost 3 bases and J 11 bases, leaving 10 bases between the germline ends. The CDR3 region is CASSQGRWAFF. The CDR3 DNA sequence: TGTGCCAGCAGCCAGGGCAGGTGGGCTTTCTTT.

This clone was detected ten times or more. The gene calls are TRBV28 and TRBJ1-2; 8 bases fit TRBD1. V was clipped by 9 bases and J by 0 bases; unmatched bases: 6. Germline V lookup: CDR1 MDHEN, CDR2 SYDVKM. The CDR3 length is 14 residues. This CDR3 is CASIQGGANYGYTF. The DNA of the CDR3 is TGTGCCAGTATACAGGGGGGTGCTAACTATGGCTACACCTTC.

This clone was observed a few times. The chain combines TRBV20-1 with TRBJ1-1, with D tentatively TRBD1 (6 bases). CDR1 is DFQATT and CDR2 is SNEGSKA in the germline V gene (reference sequence). This CDR3 region has 14 residues. V lost 3 bases and J lost 6, with 17 bases in between. DNA of the CDR3: TGCAGTGCTAGCCCTCGACAGGATCTCTCTGAAGCTTTCTTT. Translating it yields CSASPRQDLSEAFF.

J is TRBJ1-3 and V is TRBV5-1; no clear D gene. This CDR3 contains 13 residues. Germline CDR1 is SGHRS and CDR2 is YFSETQ. Trimming pared 3 bases from V and 4 bases from J, leaving 8 bases between. As DNA, the CDR3 is TGCGCCAGCAGCTCTCAACAAGGAAACACCATATATTTT. Its translation is CASSSQQGNTIYF. The full variable domain, in which reference TRBV5-1 and TRBJ1-3 provide the parts outside the CDR3, is KAGVTQTPRYLIKTRGQQVTLSCSPISGHRSVSWYQQTPGQGLQFLFEYFSETQRNKGNFPGRFSGRQFSNSRSEMNVSTLELGDSALYLCASSSQQGNTIYFGEGSWLTVV.

This chain joins TRBV11-3 and TRBJ2-3; 12 nucleotides match TRBD2. Germline assignment: CDR1 SGHNT and CDR2 YENEEA. The ends lost 6 bases at V and 4 bases at J; junction bases unmatched: 2. The CDR3 is 14 residues long. CDR3 sequence: CASRSSGRADTQYF. CDR3 nucleotides: TGTGCCAGCAGGTCTAGCGGGAGGGCAGATACGCAGTATTTT.

The sample holds many counts of this clone. The chain recombines TRBV20-1 with TRBJ2-5; TRBD2 aligns across 7 bases. This CDR3 contains 15 residues. Losses at the gene ends were 3 bases for V and 2 bases for J; bases not matched to a gene: 9. The germline CDR1 and CDR2 sequences are DFQATT and SNEGSKA (reference sequence). The CDR3 coding sequence is TGCAGTGCTAGGATGCGCCTAGCGGATCAAGAGACCCAGTACTTC. As protein: CSARMRLADQETQYF.

The genes are TRBV28 and TRBJ1-2; D is perhaps TRBD1 (5 bases). V was cut by 5 bases and J by 2 bases, with 12 bases left in between. Germline V gene sequence: CDR1 MDHEN, CDR2 SYDVKM. The CDR3 totals 14 residues. The CDR3 loop is CASSPMGENYGYTF. Here the CDR3 DNA reads TGTGCCAGCAGTCCCATGGGGGAGAACTATGGCTACACCTTC.

A single count supports this clone. The CDR3, as DNA: TGCAGTGCTAGTAAATCCGGGACGCTTATTTATGGCTACACCTTC. It translates to CSASKSGTLIYGYTF. The rearrangement links TRBV20-1 to TRBJ1-2, with D tentatively TRBD1 (5 bases). Germline values: CDR1 DFQATT, CDR2 SNEGSKA (reference sequence). The CDR3 has 15 residues. The V end lost 3 bases, the J end lost 5 bases, and 19 bases lay between the germline ends.

By frequency in the sample, this clone is medium-sized. This chain joins TRBV19 and TRBJ2-1; TRBD2 agrees at 11 bases. J gave up 4 bases and V 5 bases, and 10 bases lay outside the gene matches. Germline V lookup: CDR1 LNHDA, CDR2 SQIVND (reference sequence). This CDR3 contains 17 residues. The CDR3 loop reads CASSLEPLAGVYNEQFF. In nucleotides, the CDR3 is TGTGCCAGTAGTCTCGAACCACTAGCGGGAGTATACAATGAGCAGTTCTTC.

At least ten counts were recorded for this clone. This sequence joins TRBV19 and TRBJ2-7, with 15 bases that match TRBD2. This CDR3 is 15 amino acids long. V was pared by 4 bases and J by 4 bases, with 2 bases of the junction left unmatched. Germline V lookup: CDR1 LNHDA, CDR2 SQIVND (reference sequence). The CDR3 DNA sequence: TGTGCCAGTAGTAGGGGACTAGCGGGAGGATACGAGCAGTACTTC. Residues: CASSRGLAGGYEQYF. The full variable domain, its missing parts supplied by reference TRBV19 and TRBJ2-7, is DGGITQSPKYLFRKEGQNVTLSCEQNLNHDAMYWYRQDPGQGLRLIYYSQIVNDFQKGDIAEGYSVSREKKESFPLTVTSAQKNPTAFYLCASSRGLAGGYEQYFGPGTRLTVT.

V gene TRBV19 combines with J gene TRBJ2-1; 8 bases match TRBD1. Trimming cost V 3 bases and J 6 bases; bases outside gene matches: 10. From germline, CDR1 is LNHDA and CDR2 SQIVND (reference sequence). This CDR3 has 16 amino acids. Written as DNA, the CDR3 is TGTGCCAGTAGTATGAGGACAGGGAATCGTGTCAATGAGCAGTTCTTC. It is translated as CASSMRTGNRVNEQFF. Looking up the rest from reference TRBV19 and TRBJ2-1 gives the full variable domain: DGGITQSPKYLFRKEGQNVTLSCEQNLNHDAMYWYRQDPGQGLRLIYYSQIVNDFQKGDIAEGYSVSREKKESFPLTVTSAQKNPTAFYLCASSMRTGNRVNEQFFGPGTRLTVL.

This clone is classed as medium-sized (0.01 to 0.1%). The CDR3 region is CASSAGTSAGAGEQYF. DNA of the CDR3: TGTGCCAGCAGCGCAGGGACTAGCGCCGGCGCGGGCGAGCAGTACTTC. This chain joins TRBV9 and TRBJ2-7, with 10 positions matching TRBD2. CDR1 SGDLS and CDR2 YYNGEE come from the germline V gene. Trimming cost V 3 bases and J 6 bases; bases outside gene matches: 12. The CDR3 contains 16 residues. Based on the CDR3 plus reference TRBV9 and TRBJ2-7, the full variable domain is DSGVTQTPKHLITATGQRVTLRCSPRSGDLSVYWYQQSLDQGLQFLIQYYNGEERAKGNILERFSAQQFPDLHSELNLSSLELGDSALYFCASSAGTSAGAGEQYFGPGTRLTVT.

This clone was observed at least ten times. The chain uses TRBV11-2 and TRBJ2-3; D is unresolved. CDR3 length: 11 residues. CDR1 SGHAT and CDR2 FQNNGV come from the germline V gene. V was pared by 3 bases and J by 3 bases, with 1 base between. The DNA for the CDR3 is TGTGCCAGCAGCTTTACAGATACGCAGTATTTT. As protein: CASSFTDTQYF. The variable domain in full, with the rest retrieved from reference TRBV11-2 and TRBJ2-3, is EAGVAQSPRYKIIEKRQSVAFWCNPISGHATLYWYQQILGQGPKLLIQFQNNGVVDDSQLPKDRFSAERLKGVDSTLKIQPAKLEDSAVYLCASSFTDTQYFGPGTRLTVL.

To note about this clone: A junction boundary mismatches the germline segment, possibly from a read error. The chain employs TRBV6-2 or TRBV6-3 and TRBJ2-7; possibly TRBD1 or TRBD2 for D (7 bases each). Germline V gives CDR1 MNHEY, CDR2 SVGEGT. This CDR3 comprises 14 residues. Written as DNA, the CDR3 is TGTGCCAGGAGTTACTCAGCGGGACAGAAGAGGAACTACTTC. Protein product: CARSYSAGQKRNYF.

Ten or more counts support this clone. V gene TRBV9 combines with J gene TRBJ1-4; D might be TRBD1 (6 bases). The CDR3 consists of 15 residues. Looked up from germline, CDR1 is SGDLS and CDR2 is YYNGEE. V was trimmed by 3 bases and J by 5 bases, leaving 14 bases between them. The CDR3 here is CASSEGGANNEKLFF. The CDR3 nucleotides read TGTGCCAGCAGCGAGGGGGGGGCGAACAATGAAAAACTGTTTTTT.

This clone is a singleton in its sample. J is TRBJ2-7 and V is TRBV7-6; 7 nucleotides line up with TRBD1. The germline CDR1 and CDR2 sequences are SGHVS and FNYEAQ. This CDR3 region has 16 residues. The trim removed 4 bases at V and 1 base at J, leaving 10 bases unmatched. CDR3 nucleotide sequence: TGTGCCAGCAGCTCGGCCCGGGACAGCCAGTCCTACGAGCAGTACTTC. Its protein is CASSSARDSQSYEQYF.

The chain joins TRBV11-1 to TRBJ2-7; 7 nucleotides agree with TRBD1. The CDR3 is 13 residues long. V dropped 5 bases and J dropped 1; count of bases not matched to a gene: 2. Germline assignment: CDR1 SGHAT and CDR2 FQDESV (reference sequence). CDR3: CASSPGQSYEQYF. The CDR3 DNA reads TGTGCCAGCAGCCCGGGACAGTCCTACGAGCAGTACTTC.

The V and J genes are TRBV7-8 and TRBJ2-1, with 10 bases aligning to TRBD1. V shed 4 bases and J 10 bases; nucleotides not matched to a gene: 10. Germline assignment: CDR1 SGHVS and CDR2 FQNEAQ. There are 15 residues in the CDR3. The CDR3 region is CASSSSRDRGGEQFF. The DNA for the CDR3 is TGTGCCAGCAGCTCGTCCCGGGACAGGGGCGGCGAGCAGTTCTTC.

The gene calls are TRBV11-3 and TRBJ2-7; TRBD2 aligns across 14 bases. Germline V CDR1 and CDR2: SGHNT, YENEEA. This CDR3 is 16 amino acids long. Trimming cost V 5 bases and J 7 bases; bases outside gene matches: 10. CDR3 sequence: CASSRGTSGGLGEQYF. Here the CDR3 DNA reads TGTGCCAGCAGCCGTGGGACTAGCGGGGGCTTAGGAGAGCAGTACTTC.

The rearrangement joins TRBV7-8 to TRBJ1-4, with D hard to call. V lost 1 base to trimming and J lost 0 bases, with 18 bases between them. The CDR3 has 19 residues. Germline lookup yields CDR1 SGHVS and CDR2 FQNEAQ. The chain's CDR3 is CASSLVGRTTTATNEKLFF. Here the CDR3 DNA reads TGTGCCAGCAGCTTAGTTGGCAGGACGACGACGGCAACTAATGAAAAACTGTTTTTT.

This clone is labeled medium-sized. The gene calls are TRBV20-1 and TRBJ1-1; D unclear. Germline CDR1 reads DFQATT; CDR2 reads SNEGSKA (reference sequence). CDR3 length equals 12 residues. The V and J ends lost 0 bases and 0 bases respectively, with 2 bases between them. In nucleotides, the CDR3 is TGCAGTGCTAGAGATTTGAACACTGAAGCTTTCTTT. Translated: CSARDLNTEAFF.

The gene calls are TRBV18 and TRBJ2-7, with D possibly called TRBD1 or TRBD2 (5 bases each). This CDR3 contains 14 residues. Germline loops: CDR1 KGHSH, CDR2 LQKENI. The V end lost 3 bases, the J end lost 2 bases, and 11 bases lay between the germline ends. In DNA, the CDR3 is TGTGCCAGCTCACCTGGGACGGAGACCTACGAGCAGTACTTC. Amino acids: CASSPGTETYEQYF.